The clone carrying this T cell receptor beta chain was counted ten times or more. Its antigen is not identified. Treatment of any kind had been given to no patient before thyroid surgery. Original methodology: Clinicopathological groups supplied CDR3 differences that were used to build a distant-metastasis classifier for papillary thyroid cancer. TCRdb reanalyzed the PCR reads via MiXCR. These V and J calls rely on TCRdb rather than the paper's analysis. Of 35,000 to 45,000 clones in the sample, 12% were seen once. Germline V gene lookup returns CDR1 WNHNN and CDR2 SYGVQD (reference sequence). The CDR3 is made up of 13 amino acids. With 4 bases removed from V and 4 bases from J, the gap between germline ends came to 10 bases. The data stem from a study of metastatic and nonmetastatic thyroid tumors. General observations from the study: Benign nodules were reported to have significantly lower TCR beta diversity than malignant thyroid tumors, in blood and tumor.

This receptor was taken from a male donor with papillary thyroid cancer or a benign thyroid nodule (not recorded which). Some clones in this sample may be carry-over from other donors' samples. The chain is built from TRBV10-1 and TRBJ2-5, with D tentatively TRBD1 or TRBD2 (5 bases each). Material: blood. CDR3 nucleotide sequence: TGCGCCAGCAGTGGATCTGGGGGAGAGACCCAGTACTTC. Translating it yields CASSGSGGETQYF.